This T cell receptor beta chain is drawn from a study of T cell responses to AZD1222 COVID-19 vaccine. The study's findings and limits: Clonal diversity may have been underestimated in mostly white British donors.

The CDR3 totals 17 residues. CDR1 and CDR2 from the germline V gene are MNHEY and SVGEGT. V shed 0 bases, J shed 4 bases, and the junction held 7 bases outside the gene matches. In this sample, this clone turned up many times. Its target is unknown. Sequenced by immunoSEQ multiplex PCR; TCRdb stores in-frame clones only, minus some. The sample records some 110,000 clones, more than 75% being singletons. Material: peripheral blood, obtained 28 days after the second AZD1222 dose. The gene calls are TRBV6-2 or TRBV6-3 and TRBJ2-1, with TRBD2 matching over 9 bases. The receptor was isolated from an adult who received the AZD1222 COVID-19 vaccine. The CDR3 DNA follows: TGTGCCAGCAGTTACTCCCCGACTAGCGGCCTTTACAATGAGCAGTTCTTC. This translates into CASSYSPTSGLYNEQFF.